The 20 T cell receptor beta chains below come from one sample, sequenced in a study of T cells expressing NK-cell markers. TCRdb reprocessed the 5' RACE reads and stores each CDR3 protein as one record, lacking DNA. The listing contains approximately 380,000 distinct CDR3 sequences. The sample was blood T cells: a sorted CD56 or NKG2C T cell subset, CD4+ or CD8+ T cells, or bulk PBMC T cells (not recorded which). The receptor set was obtained from a man aged 18-75 years in good health.

CDR3 loop: CASKVFSGGNTEAFF. The chain couples TRBV27 to TRBJ1-1; TCRdb names TRBD1, which stays unverified in the absence of DNA. Germline V gives CDR1 MNHEY, CDR2 SMNVEV (reference sequence). The CDR3 runs 15 residues.

This chain connects TRBV15 to TRBJ1-1; TCRdb calls TRBD1, which cannot be checked without DNA. The V gene's germline CDR1 is LNHNV and CDR2 YYDKDF (reference sequence). The CDR3 runs 15 residues. The CDR3 region is CATSGAGTGNTEAFF.

The chain is built from TRBV18 and TRBJ2-1. Germline V gene lookup returns CDR1 KGHSH and CDR2 LQKENI. There are 12 residues in the CDR3. Here the CDR3 reads CASSPRRDEQFF.

The rearrangement links TRBV7-8 to TRBJ2-3; TCRdb selects TRBD1, and the lack of DNA leaves this call unchecked. In germline, CDR1 is SGHVS, CDR2 FQNEAQ. The CDR3 is 16 residues long. CDR3 sequence reads: CASSSSGGAFADTQYF.

CDR3 loop: CASSVGTSGGASTDTQYF. The chain has TRBV9 and TRBJ2-3; checking the TCRdb D call of TRBD2 is not possible without DNA. The V gene's germline CDR1 is SGDLS and CDR2 YYNGEE. This CDR3 spans 18 amino acids.

This chain links TRBV6-1 with TRBJ1-1; TCRdb's D call of TRBD1 is untestable without DNA. Per the germline V gene, CDR1 is MNHNS and CDR2 is SASEGT. The CDR3 consists of 14 residues. The CDR3 spells CASSRRDWGFEAFF.

V and J are TRBV7-2 and TRBJ1-3; no DNA is available, so the TRBD1 call from TCRdb remains unchecked. The CDR3 contains 17 residues. Germline CDR1 and CDR2: SGHTA and FQGNSA. CDR3 protein: CASSLSFDSNSGNTIYF.

The J gene is TRBJ2-1, the V gene TRBV5-1; TCRdb proposes TRBD1, but this gene call is untestable without DNA. CDR3 size: 18 residues. Germline-derived CDR1 and CDR2 are SGHRS and YFSETQ. This CDR3 reads CASSSLGSGGVSYNEQFF.

Here the CDR3 reads CASSTGGAGTGELFF. The rearrangement links TRBV28 to TRBJ2-2; TCRdb picks TRBD1, but there is no DNA to check that call. Per the germline V gene, CDR1 is MDHEN and CDR2 is SYDVKM. The CDR3 has 15 residues.

This chain connects TRBV2 to TRBJ2-5. Germline V gene data show CDR1 as SNHLY and CDR2 as FYNNEI. This CDR3 spans 13 amino acids. CDR3 residues: CASSGETQETQYF.

The rearrangement links TRBV28 to TRBJ1-6. Germline loops: CDR1 MDHEN, CDR2 SYDVKM. CDR3 length: 17 residues. This CDR3 reads CASSSRAIGTADSPLHF.

The V call is TRBV7-9, the J call TRBJ2-5; the TCRdb call, TRBD2, lacks DNA for checking. Germline assignment: CDR1 SEHNR and CDR2 FQNEAQ (reference sequence). The CDR3 consists of 16 residues. The CDR3 is CASSLGGLAGKETQYF.

The chain couples TRBV14 to TRBJ1-4. The CDR3 runs 14 residues. Per the germline V gene, CDR1 is SGHDN and CDR2 is FVKESK. This CDR3 reads CASSQTAADIRLFF.

V gene TRBV24-1 combines with J gene TRBJ2-2. CDR3 length: 15 residues. Germline-derived CDR1 and CDR2 are KGHDR and SFDVKD. The CDR3 sequence: CATSDLASDTGELFF.

The chain links TRBV6-1 to TRBJ2-1; TCRdb names TRBD2, which stays unverified in the absence of DNA. The CDR3 has 17 residues. The V gene's germline CDR1 is MNHNS and CDR2 SASEGT. The CDR3 reads CASSERRGGIGYNEQFF.

The chain joins TRBV18 to TRBJ2-1; checking the TCRdb D call of TRBD2 is not possible without DNA. The CDR3 is 19 residues long. The germline V gene has CDR1 KGHSH and CDR2 LQKENI. CDR3 sequence reads: CASSLLTTSGGVSYNEQFF.

The CDR3 reads CASREYSSYEQYF. The chain has TRBV28 and TRBJ2-7. The CDR3 has 13 residues. Per the germline V gene, CDR1 is MDHEN and CDR2 is SYDVKM. The full variable domain, rest sourced from reference TRBV28 and TRBJ2-7, is DVKVTQSSRYLVKRTGEKVFLECVQDMDHENMFWYRQDPGLGLRLIYFSYDVKMKEKGDIPEGYSVSREKKERFSLILESASTNQTSMYLCASREYSSYEQYFGPGTRLTVT.

V usage is TRBV2 and J usage is TRBJ2-5; as DNA is missing, the TRBD2 call by TCRdb cannot be tested. The CDR3 is 15 amino acids. The germline CDR1 and CDR2 sequences are SNHLY and FYNNEI. Here the CDR3 reads CASPRGGDFSETQYF.

This chain joins TRBV5-1 and TRBJ2-5; the D call of TRBD1 rests on TCRdb alone, since no DNA is present to check it. Per germline, CDR1 SGHRS and CDR2 YFSETQ. This CDR3 has 17 amino acids. The CDR3 loop is CASSLNAGQVQGETQYF.

The rearrangement joins TRBV4-1 to TRBJ1-6. The CDR3 runs to 18 residues. Germline-derived CDR1 and CDR2 are MGHRA and YSYEKL. CDR3 sequence reads: CASSPGTIGVKIDSPLHF.